Sequencing of this TCR beta chain was carried out in a study of blood T cell repertoires in COVID-19. Turning to the study itself: Collection of acute and convalescent COVID-19 samples took place in the United States, Italy and Spain. T cells, B-cell-depleted T cells, or PBMCs provided the cDNA or gDNA that served as material.

Source study methods: Nucleated cell number was recorded as an estimate derived from reference gene primer amplification. This table comes from immunoSEQ multiplex PCR, and its TCRdb copy is limited to in-frame clones, with some not included. Clone size and the V and J calls come from that table; the DNA yielded D and trimming. The sample shows roughly 95,000 clones, approximately 80% of them seen only once. What was sequenced was peripheral blood. The clonotype originates from a human donor in a cohort sampled during active COVID-19.

The chain's CDR3 is CASSREVGDNEQFF. The CDR3 DNA reads TGTGCCAGCAGTCGGGAGGTGGGGGACAATGAGCAGTTCTTC. This chain uses TRBV27 with TRBJ2-1, with 7 bases lining up with TRBD2. The V gene's germline CDR1 is MNHEY and CDR2 SMNVEV (reference sequence). The V and J ends lost 5 bases and 5 bases, in that order; junction bases with no gene match: 6. The CDR3 loop spans 14 amino acids.